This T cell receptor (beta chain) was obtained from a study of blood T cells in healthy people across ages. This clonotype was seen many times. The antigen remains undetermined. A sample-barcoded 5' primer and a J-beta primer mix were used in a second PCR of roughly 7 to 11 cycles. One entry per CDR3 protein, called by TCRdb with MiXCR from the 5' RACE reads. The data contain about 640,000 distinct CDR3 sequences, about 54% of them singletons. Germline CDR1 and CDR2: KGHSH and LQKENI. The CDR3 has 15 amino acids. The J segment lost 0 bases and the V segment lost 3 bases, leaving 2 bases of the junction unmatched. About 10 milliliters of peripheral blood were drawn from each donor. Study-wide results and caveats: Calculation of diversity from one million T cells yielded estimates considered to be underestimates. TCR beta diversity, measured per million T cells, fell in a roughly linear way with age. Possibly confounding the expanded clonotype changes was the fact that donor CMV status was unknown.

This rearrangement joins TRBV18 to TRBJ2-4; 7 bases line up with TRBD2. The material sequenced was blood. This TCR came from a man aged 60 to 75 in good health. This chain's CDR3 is CASSPASGAKNIQYF. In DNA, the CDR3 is TGTGCCAGCTCACCCGCTAGCGGAGCCAAAAACATTCAGTACTTC.